This record covers a single T cell receptor beta chain. Its antigen is still unknown. One base away there is no much larger clone; base qualities are not given. This sample is part of a study of blood T cell repertoires in COVID-19 (dated by TCRdb to the early 2020s). Regarding the research as a whole: The collaborator samples originated in the United States, Italy and Spain and spanned the acute and convalescent phases of COVID-19. The repertoires were made available in a free public database intended to serve as a resource for research on the immune response to SARS-CoV-2. Sample metadata almost always included a de-identified subject ID, COVID-19 status, age in years and sex. The material from the prospective study consisted of cDNA or gDNA derived from T cells, B-cell-depleted T cells, or PBMCs. Deeply sampled blood TCRbeta repertoires from subjects exposed to, actively infected with, or recovered from COVID-19 were included in the dataset. Where available, HLA class I and class II types were taken from metadata supplied by the sample provider and were not determined by assay-based typing. The samples were drawn from the first 160 participants of the ongoing ImmuneRACE study and from some 1,300 subjects provided by 6 global collaborators. Summary of the overall study and its limitations: The quantity of clinical and demographic metadata differed by source and by participant and was supplied without curation.

TCRbeta CDR3 regions were amplified from genomic DNA using the immunoSEQ Assay, a bias-controlled multiplex PCR. The study's own analysis went as follows. Nucleated cell counts per sample were estimated from amplification of reference gene primers within the assay. Sequence reads were collapsed and filtered to measure the absolute abundance of every unique TCRbeta CDR3 rearrangement. For each sample, productive Simpson clonality was calculated as the square root of Simpson's diversity index over productive rearrangements. TCRdb mirrors the immuneACCESS table, restricted to in-frame sequences. Some clones are absent from its copies; in checked studies, under half trace to an unresolved V gene, and the reason for the others is unknown. That table furnishes V, J and clone size, whereas the DNA furnished D and trimming. The sample table lists about 180,000 clones, roughly 87% of them with a count of one. The top ten clones comprise approximately 2% of the sample.

As encoded in the germline V gene, CDR1 is SGHTS while CDR2 is YDEGEE. V and J are trimmed by 3 bases and 4 bases, and the gene matches miss 4 bases of the junction. Taken from cysteine to phenylalanine, the CDR3 has 14 residues. Only the CDR3 portion is preserved as DNA: 42 bases, with reading frame beginning at the first base. Samples from volunteer blood donors who had recovered from COVID-19 were contributed by a second Seattle source. The collaborating institutions used their own protocols to collect whole blood in K2EDTA tubes. Collaborator samples were shipped for TCRbeta analysis as frozen whole blood, isolated PBMCs, or DNA extracted from either sample type.

This sequence originates from a man aged 18 to 30 who had recovered from COVID-19. Sequences were obtained from peripheral blood. The sequence joins TRBV5-8 to TRBJ2-5; TRBD1 aligns with 9 central bases. The DNA sequence reads TGTGCCAGCAGCTGGGGGACAGGGCGAGAGACCCAGTACTTC. This translates into CASSWGTGRETQYF.